This is a list of T cell receptor beta chains from one sample in a study of blood T cells in healthy people across ages. TCRdb recomputed calls from the 5' RACE reads with MiXCR, one row per CDR3 protein. This sample has about a million distinct CDR3 sequences, with roughly two fifths found just once. The sequenced sample was blood. The receptors here all came from a man between 18 and 29 years old in good health. Each CDR3 is given with its conserved first and last residue. The D gene is left open where the match is weak. Not all rows give a size; the values are once, few, many and, for expanded clones, a class.

d_gene	len	v_gene	j_gene	abundance	CDR3aa	CDR3nt
TRBD2	15	TRBV27	TRBJ2-5	NA	CASSIVAGGQETQYF	TGTGCCAGCAGTATTGTGGCGGGGGGACAAGAGACCCAGTACTTC
NA	13	TRBV2	TRBJ2-1	NA	CASSRDSRNEQFF	TGTGCCAGCAGTCGGGACTCTAGGAATGAGCAGTTCTTC
TRBD1	14	TRBV6-1	TRBJ2-3	few	CASSGTGAPDTQYF	TGTGCCAGCAGTGGGACAGGCGCCCCAGATACGCAGTATTTT
NA	15	TRBV5-1	TRBJ2-5	NA	CASSLPSGSLETQYF	TGCGCCAGCAGCTTGCCATCCGGGAGTTTGGAGACCCAGTACTTC
NA	12	TRBV20-1	TRBJ1-1	NA	CSARVEVTEASF	TGCAGTGCTAGGGTTGAGGTCACTGAAGCTTCCTTT
NA	17	TRBV4-1	TRBJ2-4	NA	CAGSQAALALAKNIQYF	TGCGCCGGCAGCCAAGCCGCCTTAGCTCTAGCCAAAAACATTCAGTACTTC
NA	13	TRBV20-1	TRBJ2-1	NA	CSATLGTVNEQFF	TGCAGTGCAACGCTCGGGACTGTCAATGAGCAGTTCTTC
NA	16	TRBV6-6	TRBJ1-3	NA	CASSSQGGSPGNTIYF	TGTGCCAGCAGTTCTCAAGGGGGGTCCCCTGGAAACACCATATATTTT
NA	16	TRBV12-3/TRBV12-4	TRBJ1-5	few	CASSPRGYRLNQPQHF	TGTGCCAGCAGTCCAAGGGGTTATCGGTTAAATCAGCCCCAGCATTTT
NA	15	TRBV7-2	TRBJ2-5	many	CASSSVTSPEETQYF	TGTGCCAGCAGCTCCGTCACTAGTCCGGAAGAGACCCAGTACTTC
TRBD1	13	TRBV7-2	TRBJ1-5	few	CASSLPGGQPQHF	TGTGCCAGCAGCTTACCAGGGGGTCAGCCCCAGCATTTT
TRBD1	12	TRBV2	TRBJ1-6	NA	CAGTGDGSPPHF	TGTGCCGGAACAGGGGATGGTTCACCCCCCCACTTT
NA	14	TRBV20-1	TRBJ2-1	once	CSLTGPGGLNEQFF	TGCAGCTTGACGGGGCCCGGGGGACTGAATGAGCAGTTCTTC
NA	15	TRBV27	TRBJ2-5	few	CASSLSGRQQETQYF	TGTGCCAGCAGTTTATCGGGTCGACAGCAAGAGACCCAGTACTTC
TRBD1	15	TRBV5-1	TRBJ2-7	NA	CASSPLGTGGDEQYF	TGCGCCAGCAGCCCGTTAGGGACAGGGGGGGACGAGCAGTACTTC
TRBD2	14	TRBV6-2/TRBV6-3	TRBJ2-1	NA	CASSSTRGDNEQFF	TGTGCCAGCAGTTCCACTCGGGGGGACAATGAGCAGTTCTTC
TRBD2	12	TRBV20-1	TRBJ2-1	NA	CSAMRGLDEQFF	TGCAGTGCTATGCGGGGGTTGGATGAGCAGTTCTTC
NA	13	TRBV3-1	TRBJ1-2	NA	CASSQDFLGSYTF	TGTGCCAGCAGCCAAGATTTCCTCGGAAGCTACACCTTC
NA	18	TRBV15	TRBJ1-4	NA	CATSLGRPSPGTNEKLFF	TGTGCCACCAGCTTAGGCCGACCCTCTCCTGGGACTAATGAAAAACTGTTTTTT
NA	15	TRBV5-1	TRBJ1-2	few	CASSLKGAVNYGYTF	TGCGCCAGCAGTTTGAAAGGTGCAGTTAACTATGGCTACACCTTC
NA	15	TRBV7-2	TRBJ2-7	NA	CASSLQGNRAYEQYF	TGTGCCAGCAGCTTACAGGGGAACAGGGCGTACGAGCAGTACTTC
NA	11	TRBV28	TRBJ1-1	many	CASSLSIEAFF	TGTGCCAGCAGTTTAAGCATTGAAGCTTTCTTT
NA	18	TRBV5-6	TRBJ1-2	NA	CASSSAGASELANYGYTF	TGTGCCAGCAGCTCGGCGGGGGCGTCGGAATTAGCTAACTATGGCTACACCTTC
NA	16	TRBV4-3	TRBJ2-2	NA	CASSLTISTGSGELFF	TGCGCCAGCAGCCTCACGATCTCAACAGGGTCCGGGGAGCTGTTTTTT
NA	16	TRBV9	TRBJ2-1	few	CASSTSVQASYNEQFF	TGTGCCAGCAGCACTTCTGTACAGGCCTCCTACAATGAGCAGTTCTTC
NA	15	TRBV6-4	TRBJ2-1	many	CASSAQRSSYNEQFF	TGTGCCAGCAGTGCCCAGCGAAGCTCCTACAATGAGCAGTTCTTC
TRBD2	18	TRBV9	TRBJ2-3	few	CASSVAGLAGSSTDTQYF	TGTGCCAGCAGCGTAGCGGGACTAGCGGGGTCTAGCACAGATACGCAGTATTTT
NA	13	TRBV6-1	TRBJ1-1	NA	CASLRESHTEAFF	TGTGCCAGTTTGCGGGAGTCGCACACTGAAGCTTTCTTT
NA	8	TRBV20-1	TRBJ2-1	NA	CSVPEQFF	TGCAGTGTGCCCGAGCAGTTCTTC
NA	15	TRBV20-1	TRBJ1-6	NA	CSARDTAVRGSPLHF	TGCAGTGCTAGGGATACGGCAGTCCGTGGTTCACCCCTCCACTTT
TRBD1	15	TRBV6-5	TRBJ1-1	NA	CASTRTQGMNTEAFF	TGTGCCAGCACTCGAACACAGGGGATGAACACTGAAGCTTTCTTT
NA	15	TRBV6-5	TRBJ1-1	few	CASSYSRRMNTEAFF	TGTGCCAGCAGTTACTCCCGCAGAATGAACACTGAAGCTTTCTTT
NA	17	TRBV4-2	TRBJ2-6	NA	CASSQESGASGANVLTF	TGTGCCAGCAGCCAAGAGTCGGGGGCGTCCGGGGCCAACGTCCTGACTTTC
NA	11	TRBV11-2	TRBJ2-5	NA	CASSAKETQYF	TGTGCCAGCAGTGCAAAAGAGACCCAGTACTTC
NA	12	TRBV7-9	TRBJ1-1	few	CASSLEVAEAFF	TGTGCCAGCAGCTTAGAGGTCGCTGAAGCTTTCTTT
TRBD2	13	TRBV29-1	TRBJ2-5	NA	CSVERGGANEQYF	TGCAGCGTCGAACGCGGGGGGGCGAATGAGCAGTACTTC
NA	15	TRBV7-9	TRBJ1-4	few	CASSSALATNEKLFF	TGTGCCAGCAGCTCCGCGTTAGCAACTAATGAAAAACTGTTTTTT
NA	16	TRBV7-2	TRBJ1-5	few	CASSLMGTASNQPQHF	TGTGCCAGCAGCTTGATGGGAACAGCTAGCAATCAGCCCCAGCATTTT
NA	13	TRBV20-1	TRBJ1-1	once	CSASRRENTEAFF	TGCAGTGCGTCCCGACGGGAGAACACTGAAGCTTTCTTT
NA	16	TRBV6-1	TRBJ2-5	once	CASSEASGGGRETQYF	TGTGCCAGCAGTGAGGCTTCTGGGGGGGGCCGAGAGACCCAGTACTTC
NA	14	TRBV30	TRBJ2-5	NA	CAWRKGDYQETQYF	TGTGCCTGGAGAAAAGGGGACTACCAAGAGACCCAGTACTTC
NA	15	TRBV12-3/TRBV12-4	TRBJ1-2	NA	CASSFGIQANYGYTF	TGTGCCAGCAGTTTTGGTATCCAGGCGAACTATGGCTACACCTTC
NA	16	TRBV6-2/TRBV6-3	TRBJ2-7	NA	CASSYSMEASSYEQYF	TGTGCCAGCAGTTACTCGATGGAAGCTTCCTCCTACGAGCAGTACTTC
NA	16	TRBV10-3	TRBJ1-5	NA	CAISEAYRDASQPQHF	TGTGCCATCAGTGAGGCCTACAGGGACGCAAGCCAGCCCCAGCATTTT
NA	15	TRBV4-3	TRBJ1-2	few	CASSHTTEVTYGYTF	TGCGCCAGCAGCCATACAACTGAAGTCACCTATGGCTACACCTTC
TRBD2	14	TRBV12-3/TRBV12-4	TRBJ2-1	NA	CASSFESGGIEQFF	TGTGCCAGCAGTTTTGAGTCGGGAGGCATTGAGCAGTTCTTC
TRBD2	15	TRBV9	TRBJ2-1	NA	CASSPRLAGENEQFF	TGTGCCAGCAGCCCCCGACTAGCGGGGGAAAATGAGCAGTTCTTC
TRBD2	15	TRBV5-1	TRBJ2-3	few	CASSWRGDSTDTQYF	TGCGCCAGCAGCTGGCGGGGGGACAGCACAGATACGCAGTATTTT
NA	19	TRBV9	TRBJ2-1	few	CASSVEVAASSSSYNEQFF	TGTGCCAGCAGCGTAGAGGTCGCGGCTAGCTCGAGCTCCTACAATGAGCAGTTCTTC